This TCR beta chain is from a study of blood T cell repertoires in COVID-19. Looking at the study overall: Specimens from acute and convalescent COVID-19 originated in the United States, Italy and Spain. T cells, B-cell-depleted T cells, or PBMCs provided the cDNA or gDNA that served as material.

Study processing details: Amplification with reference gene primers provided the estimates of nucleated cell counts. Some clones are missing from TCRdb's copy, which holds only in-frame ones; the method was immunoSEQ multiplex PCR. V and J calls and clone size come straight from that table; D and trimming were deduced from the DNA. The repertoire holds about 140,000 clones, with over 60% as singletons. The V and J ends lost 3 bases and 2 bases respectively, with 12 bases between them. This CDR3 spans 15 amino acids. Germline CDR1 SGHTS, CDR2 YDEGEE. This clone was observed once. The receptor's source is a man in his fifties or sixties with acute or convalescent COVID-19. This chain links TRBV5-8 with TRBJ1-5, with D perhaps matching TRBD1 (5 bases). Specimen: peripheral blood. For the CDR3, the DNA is TGTGCCAGCAGCTCCCTGGGGGGGGGCAATCAGCCCCAGCATTTT. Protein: CASSSLGGGNQPQHF.